The subject of this entry is one T cell receptor beta chain. Its specificity is not known. The sample belongs to a study of CD8 T cells in Susac syndrome. Across the whole study: Five or six sequenced Susac syndrome patients had clinically active disease, while about 8 were in remission. Patients with Susac syndrome were therapy-naive, on corticosteroids, or on intravenous immunoglobulin alone at blood draw.

Reverse transcription of about 0.45 to 1 ug RNA was performed with random hexamers. TCRdb called the immunoSEQ multiplex PCR reads again in MiXCR, with one record for every CDR3 protein. The table includes about 170,000 distinct CDR3 sequences, approximately 95% detected once. Notes on the study in general: In Susac patients, clonal expansion was not detected in CD4+ cells.

The T cells that were sequenced for TCR beta were CD8+ and CD4+ cells from blood. Germline V CDR1 and CDR2: LGHDT, YNNKEL (reference sequence). V shed 6 bases and J shed 4 bases, with 13 bases lying between them. This CDR3 contains 13 residues. This receptor was obtained from a human donor with Susac syndrome. The genes are TRBV3-1 and TRBJ2-7; TRBD2 is a possible D gene (6 bases). The material sequenced was CD4+ T cells from PBMCs. The CDR3 spells CASSLAEHYEQYF. The CDR3 region has the DNA TGTGCCAGCAGTTTAGCGGAACATTACGAGCAGTACTTC.